This record looks at one TCR beta chain sequence and its context. The antigen is unknown. The repertoire was sequenced with immunoSEQ multiplex PCR; TCRdb's copy has only in-frame clones and lacks some. The table has around 140,000 clones, over 75% seen once. The data derive from a study of T cell responses to AZD1222 COVID-19 vaccine. Findings of the study overall: The donor cohort was predominantly white British with a female majority, and clonal diversity may have been underestimated. Just a handful of people given AZD1222 tested seropositive at baseline.

Here the sequenced sample was peripheral blood, taken on day 0 of AZD1222 vaccination. This receptor was identified in an adult in good health.

The CDR3 spells CASSLIPGGLPNEQYF. The CDR3 nucleotides are TGCGCCAGCAGCTTGATCCCCGGGGGCCTACCCAACGAGCAGTACTTC. V gene TRBV5-1 combines with J gene TRBJ2-7, with D tentatively TRBD1 or TRBD2 (6 bases each). The germline gives CDR1 SGHRS, CDR2 YFSETQ. V dropped 1 base and J dropped 5 bases, with 19 bases sitting between them. The CDR3 contains 16 residues. The full variable domain, with the rest looked up from reference TRBV5-1 and TRBJ2-7, is KAGVTQTPRYLIKTRGQQVTLSCSPISGHRSVSWYQQTPGQGLQFLFEYFSETQRNKGNFPGRFSGRQFSNSRSEMNVSTLELGDSALYLCASSLIPGGLPNEQYFGPGTRLTVT.